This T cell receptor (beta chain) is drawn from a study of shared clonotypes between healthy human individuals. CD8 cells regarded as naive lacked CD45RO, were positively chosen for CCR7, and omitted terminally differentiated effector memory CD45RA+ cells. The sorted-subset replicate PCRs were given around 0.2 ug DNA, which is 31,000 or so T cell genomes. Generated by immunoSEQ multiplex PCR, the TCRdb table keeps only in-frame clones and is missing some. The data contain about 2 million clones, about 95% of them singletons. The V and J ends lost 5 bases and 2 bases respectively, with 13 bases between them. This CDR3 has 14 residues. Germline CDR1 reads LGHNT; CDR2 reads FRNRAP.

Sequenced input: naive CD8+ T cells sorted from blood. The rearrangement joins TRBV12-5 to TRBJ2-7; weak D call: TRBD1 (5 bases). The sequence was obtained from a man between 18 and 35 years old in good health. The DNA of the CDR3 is TGTGCTAGTGGTACAGGCGATTCTCCCTACGAGCAGTACTTC. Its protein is CASGTGDSPYEQYF.